The 20 T cell receptor beta chains given below trace back to one sample, sequenced in a study of T cells after yellow fever vaccination. TCRdb used MiXCR to reprocess the 5' RACE reads, holding one entry per CDR3 protein. The table has about 20,000 distinct CDR3 sequences, roughly 5.5% seen once. The source material was PBMCs, either bulk or a sorted T-cell subset (CD4+, CD8+, memory, or dextramer-sorted; not recorded which), sampled more than 35 days after the first yellow fever vaccination. These receptors all come from a young man who received the YFV17D yellow fever vaccine.

This clonotype was observed at least ten times. V and J are TRBV12-3 or TRBV12-4 and TRBJ1-2, with a tentative D call TRBD1 (5 bases). The CDR3 runs to 11 residues. Trimming removed 4 bases from V and 7 bases from J, with 7 bases in between. The CDR3 protein is CASSWGGGYTF. In DNA form, the CDR3 reads TGTGCCAGCAGTTGGGGGGGTGGCTACACCTTC.

A note on this clonotype: Possible read error: a much larger clone is one base away. CDR3 region: CASSSGLTREGNQPQHF. CDR3 nucleotides: TGTGCCAGCAGCTCCGGCCTGACCAGGGAAGGCAATCAGCCCCAGCATTTT. The V call is TRBV5-5, the J call TRBJ1-5; D may be TRBD1 (5 bases). This CDR3 has 17 residues. The germline V gene has CDR1 SGHKS and CDR2 YYEKEE (reference sequence). With 3 bases removed from V and 2 bases from J, the gap between germline ends came to 18 bases. The full variable domain, rest sourced from reference TRBV5-5 and TRBJ1-5, is DAGVTQSPTHLIKTRGQQVTLRCSPISGHKSVSWYQQVLGQGPQFIFQYYEKEERGRGNFPDRFSARQFPNYSSELNVNALLLGDSALYLCASSSGLTREGNQPQHFGDGTRLSIL.

Many counts were recorded for this clonotype. The chain recombines TRBV28 with TRBJ2-2, with 8 bases fitting TRBD2. The CDR3 length is 13 residues. The V gene's germline CDR1 is MDHEN and CDR2 SYDVKM. J lost 6 bases, V lost 5 bases, and 2 bases had no gene match. Written as DNA, the CDR3 is TGTGCCAGCAGTCCGGGGGGGTCCGGGGAGCTGTTTTTT. Protein product: CASSPGGSGELFF.

This clonotype was recorded many times. The chain couples TRBV6-1 to TRBJ2-1; either TRBD1 or TRBD2 may fit D (5 bases each). The CDR3 extends over 16 amino acids. V lost 5 bases, J lost 7 bases, and 21 bases lay in between. Germline CDR1 and CDR2: MNHNS and SASEGT. Here the CDR3 reads CASSLAGTETLNEQFF. CDR3 nucleotide sequence: TGTGCCAGCAGTCTGGCCGGGACCGAAACCTTAAATGAGCAGTTCTTC.

This clonotype has ten or more counts. This chain uses TRBV4-1 with TRBJ2-5, with 8 bases that match TRBD2. Per the germline V gene, CDR1 is MGHRA and CDR2 is YSYEKL. Trimming removed 5 bases from V and 4 bases from J; junction bases left unmatched: 12. The CDR3 contains 16 residues. Written as DNA, the CDR3 is TGCGCCAGCAGCGCCTCAGGCGGGGGGTGGGGAGAGACCCAGTACTTC. Amino acids: CASSASGGGWGETQYF.

This clonotype showed up just once. A read error may be the cause here, since a much bigger clone is one base away. The V and J genes are TRBV7-6 and TRBJ2-5, with D unclear. Germline CDR1 and CDR2: SGHVS and FNYEAQ. This CDR3 has 13 residues. V shed 4 bases and J shed 5 bases, with 11 bases lying between them. CDR3 in amino acids: CASSSQWQETQYF. CDR3 sequence (DNA): TGTGCCAGCAGCTCACAGTGGCAGGAGACCCAGTACTTC.

This clonotype was observed many times. The chain has TRBV7-9 and TRBJ1-3, with unresolved D. Germline CDR1 SEHNR, CDR2 FQNEAQ (reference sequence). Trimming pared 7 bases from V and 0 bases from J, leaving 10 bases between. The CDR3 consists of 14 residues. Written as DNA, the CDR3 is TGTGCCAGCACCCCCGACTACTCTGGAAACACCATATATTTT. Translation gives CASTPDYSGNTIYF.

The table lists this clonotype with many counts. The rearrangement joins TRBV5-1 to TRBJ2-1, with 8 bases lining up with TRBD2. The ends lost 8 bases at V and 10 bases at J; junction bases unmatched: 17. Germline lookup yields CDR1 SGHRS and CDR2 YFSETQ. The CDR3 length is 15 residues. CDR3 protein: CASMAGGGGSPEQFF. In DNA, the CDR3 is TGCGCCAGTATGGCCGGGGGGGGCGGTTCCCCCGAGCAGTTCTTC.

At least ten counts were recorded for this clonotype. The J gene is TRBJ2-3, the V gene TRBV10-3; the match to TRBD1 covers 10 bases. CDR1 is ENHRY and CDR2 is SYGVKD in the germline V gene. The CDR3 runs to 18 residues. Trimming at V came to 4 bases and at J to 2 bases, leaving 12 bases not matched to a gene. In DNA, the CDR3 is TGTGCCATCAGTGGGGGACCGGGACAGGGGTCACCCACAGATACGCAGTATTTT. Amino acids: CAISGGPGQGSPTDTQYF.

This clonotype was recorded at least ten times. The rearrangement links TRBV7-9 to TRBJ2-1, with 7 bases matching TRBD1. There are 15 residues in the CDR3. Germline CDR1 is SEHNR and CDR2 is FQNEAQ (reference sequence). Unmatched junction bases numbered 8, after V lost 5 bases and J lost 4 bases. The chain's CDR3 is CASSPQGLLYNEQFF. The CDR3 nucleotides are TGTGCCAGCAGCCCACAGGGGCTACTTTACAATGAGCAGTTCTTC.

This clonotype has ten or more counts. This chain uses TRBV4-3 with TRBJ1-6, with D perhaps TRBD1 (5 bases). The germline CDR1 and CDR2 sequences are LGHNA and YSLEER. The CDR3 loop spans 15 amino acids. Trimming took 0 bases from V and 8 from J, leaving 11 bases between them. CDR3 bases: TGCGCCAGCAGCCAAGATCAGGGTAGGGATTCACCCCTCCACTTT. It translates to CASSQDQGRDSPLHF.

This clonotype occurred many times. This chain joins TRBV10-3 and TRBJ1-2, with 11 bases identical to TRBD1. Germline V gene lookup returns CDR1 ENHRY and CDR2 SYGVKD. The CDR3 is 15 amino acids. V lost 4 bases and J lost 4; bases outside the gene matches: 5. This CDR3 reads CAISGTGGLSYGYTF. The CDR3 region has the DNA TGTGCCATCAGTGGGACAGGGGGCCTCAGCTATGGCTACACCTTC.

In its sample, this clonotype was seen many times. J is TRBJ1-5 and V is TRBV12-3 or TRBV12-4; D gene ambiguous. V lost 3 bases and J lost 4, with 10 bases in between. The CDR3 has 14 residues. The CDR3 spells CASSFWGVNQPQHF. CDR3 in DNA: TGTGCCAGCAGTTTTTGGGGAGTGAATCAGCCCCAGCATTTT.

This clonotype has a count of ten or more. CDR3 sequence: CASSLMTGNTEAFF. The DNA for the CDR3 is TGTGCCAGCAGCTTAATGACAGGGAACACTGAAGCTTTCTTT. J is TRBJ1-1 and V is TRBV7-9; D perhaps matches TRBD1 (6 bases). The CDR3 spans 14 residues. Deletions cut 2 bases from V and 1 base from J, with 8 bases between. Germline CDR1 is SEHNR and CDR2 is FQNEAQ (reference sequence).

This clonotype has at least ten counts. V is TRBV7-8 and J is TRBJ2-7; 8 bases are shared with TRBD2. The CDR3 extends over 17 amino acids. CDR1 and CDR2 from the germline V gene are SGHVS and FQNEAQ. The trim removed 5 bases at V and 7 bases at J, leaving 19 bases unmatched. As DNA, the CDR3 is TGTGCCAGCAGCCCCTCGGGGGGGGGCACCCCTCCGGGGGAGCAGTACTTC. This sequence encodes CASSPSGGGTPPGEQYF.

By share, this clonotype counts as medium-sized (0.01 to 0.1%). The chain is built from TRBV12-3 or TRBV12-4 and TRBJ1-1; D is undetermined. Trimming shortened V by 7 bases and J by 3 bases, and 9 bases separated the two germline ends. The CDR3 sequence is 12 residues long. As DNA, the CDR3 is TGTGCCAGCACCCAAGTGGACACTGAAGCTTTCTTT. It specifies CASTQVDTEAFF.

At least ten counts were recorded for this clonotype. The rearrangement links TRBV12-3 or TRBV12-4 to TRBJ1-1; TRBD1 might be the D (6 bases). With 7 bases removed from V and 10 bases from J, the gap between germline ends came to 16 bases. The CDR3 spans 12 residues. CDR3 DNA: TGTGCCAGCATCCCTATCAGGGGAGGAGCTTTCTTT. It is translated as CASIPIRGGAFF.

The sample holds many counts of this clonotype. V and J are TRBV2 and TRBJ1-2; maybe TRBD1 (5 bases). V lost 4 bases and J 4 bases, leaving 10 bases between the germline ends. Germline CDR1 is SNHLY and CDR2 is FYNNEI. CDR3 size: 13 residues. The CDR3 DNA follows: TGTGCCAGCAGTGCGGGGGGTGGCTATGGCTACACCTTC. Translated, it gives CASSAGGGYGYTF.

This clonotype was counted many times. The chain links TRBV7-9 to TRBJ1-1, with a possible D match to TRBD1 (5 bases). The CDR3 spans 13 residues. Trimming shortened V by 5 bases and J by 7 bases, and 14 bases separated the two germline ends. Germline V gene data show CDR1 as SEHNR and CDR2 as FQNEAQ (reference sequence). CDR3 DNA: TGTGCCAGCAGCCTACGCCTTGACAGTGAAGCTTTCTTT. This translates into CASSLRLDSEAFF. Full variable domain (remainder filled in from reference TRBV7-9 and TRBJ1-1): DTGVSQNPRHKITKRGQNVTFRCDPISEHNRLYWYRQTLGQGPEFLTYFQNEAQLEKSRLLSDRFSAERPKGSFSTLEIQRTEQGDSAMYLCASSLRLDSEAFFGQGTRLTVV.

With respect to this clonotype: Possible read error: a much larger clone is one base away. It is likely a read error, because the conserved phenylalanine at the end of the CDR3 is missing. The V and J genes are TRBV6-2 or TRBV6-3 and TRBJ1-2, with D possibly TRBD1 on 5 matching bases. With 6 bases removed from V and 3 bases from J, the gap between germline ends came to 11 bases. The CDR3 covers 13 residues. The germline gives CDR1 MNHEY, CDR2 SVGEGT. The CDR3 coding sequence is TGTGCCAGCAGCCCCGGCAGGGACTATGGCTACACCTAC. Residues: CASSPGRDYGYTY.